This record looks at one TCR beta chain sequence and its context. This clone appeared a single time. It has no known antigen specificity. No base quality values were provided; no much bigger clone lies one nucleotide off. The germline V gene (reference sequence) supplies CDR1 SGHNT and CDR2 YYREEE. The CDR3 numbers 14 residues from cysteine through phenylalanine. The kept DNA is CDR3 alone, 42 bases in frame from the first base. V loses 2 bases, J loses 8 bases, and the germline ends lie 16 bases apart. The sample originates from a study of blood T cell repertoires in COVID-19 (dated by TCRdb to 2019 to 2021). General notes on the study: Samples from collaborators originated in the United States, Italy and Spain and spanned both the acute and convalescent phases of COVID-19. The material from the prospective study consisted of cDNA or gDNA derived from T cells, B-cell-depleted T cells, or PBMCs. Deeply sampled blood TCRbeta repertoires from subjects exposed to, actively infected with, or recovered from COVID-19 were included in the dataset. The repertoires were released in a freely available public database meant as a resource for research on the immune response to SARS-CoV-2. The samples were drawn from two sources: the first 160 participants of the ongoing ImmuneRACE study, and 1,000 to 1,500 subjects contributed by 6 global collaborators. Sample metadata almost always included a de-identified subject ID, COVID-19 status, age in years and sex. Where available, HLA class I and class II types were obtained from metadata supplied by the sample provider rather than from assay-based typing.

Whole blood was collected in K2EDTA tubes by collaborating institutions according to the institutions' own protocols. Collaborator samples were shipped for TCRbeta analysis as frozen whole blood, isolated PBMCs, or DNA extracted from either sample type. TCRbeta CDR3 regions were amplified from genomic DNA by means of the immunoSEQ Assay, a bias-controlled multiplex PCR. The paper's data handling went like this. The number of nucleated cells in each sample was estimated from the amplification of reference gene primers within the assay. Sequence reads were collapsed and filtered to measure the absolute abundance of every unique TCRbeta CDR3 rearrangement. For each sample, productive Simpson clonality was calculated as the square root of Simpson's diversity index over productive rearrangements. TCRdb limited this immuneACCESS table to in-frame rearrangements with V and J called. A share of clones is missing; checked studies link under half to unresolved V genes, and the rest is unexplained. V and J calls and clone size are as listed in that table; D and trimming were resolved from the DNA. Across this sample there are approximately 58,000 clones, with 90% seen only once. The biggest ten clones account for 3% to 3.5% of the sample.

General conclusions and limits of the study: How much clinical and demographic metadata was included differed by source and by participant, and the metadata was provided uncurated.

The chain couples TRBV5-4 to TRBJ1-2; the D segment cannot be called with confidence. Source material: peripheral blood. The receptor comes from a human donor in a cohort sampled during active COVID-19. The CDR3 region: CASSLRGYGEGYTF. The sequenced DNA: TGTGCCAGCAGCTTACGGGGTTACGGGGAGGGCTACACCTTC.